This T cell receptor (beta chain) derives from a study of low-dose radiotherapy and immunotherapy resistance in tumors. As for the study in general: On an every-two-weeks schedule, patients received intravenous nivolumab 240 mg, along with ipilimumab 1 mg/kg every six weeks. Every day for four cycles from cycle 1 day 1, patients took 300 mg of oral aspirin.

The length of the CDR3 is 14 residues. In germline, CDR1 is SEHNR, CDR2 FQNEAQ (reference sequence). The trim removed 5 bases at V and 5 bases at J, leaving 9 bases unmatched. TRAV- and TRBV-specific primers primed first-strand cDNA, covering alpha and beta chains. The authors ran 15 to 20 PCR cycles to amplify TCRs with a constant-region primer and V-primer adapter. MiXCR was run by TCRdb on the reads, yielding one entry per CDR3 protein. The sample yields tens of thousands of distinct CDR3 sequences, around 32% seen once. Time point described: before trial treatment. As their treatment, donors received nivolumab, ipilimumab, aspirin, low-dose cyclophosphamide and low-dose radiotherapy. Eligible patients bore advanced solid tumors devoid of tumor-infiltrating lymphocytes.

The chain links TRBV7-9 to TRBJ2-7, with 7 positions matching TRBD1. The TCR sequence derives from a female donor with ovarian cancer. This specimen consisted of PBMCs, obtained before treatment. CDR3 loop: CASSAGDRVHEQYF. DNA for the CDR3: TGTGCCAGCAGCGCAGGCGACAGGGTCCACGAGCAGTACTTC.